The T cell receptor (beta chain) under discussion was sequenced for a study of a mutant IDH1 vaccine in newly diagnosed glioma. Trimming cost V 0 bases and J 3 bases; bases outside gene matches: 5. CDR1 is MRHNA, CDR2 SNTAGT, per germline. This CDR3 spans 16 amino acids. To note about this clone: Its target is unknown.

Specified time point: baseline, week 1 (first vaccination visit). The sample's treatment: pre-vaccination baseline after standard-of-care therapy. TCRdb's table, derived via immunoSEQ multiplex PCR, lists solely in-frame clones and lacks some. This sample has 15,000 or so clones; about 95% occur once, and the top ten carry roughly 3.7%. Study-level findings and limits: Pseudoprogression apparently lacked any relation to changes in top peripheral T cell clonotypes.

The sequence was obtained from a woman aged 18-29 years with glioma. Some clones in this sample may be carry-over from other donors' samples. The chain employs TRBV6-4 and TRBJ2-3; 8 bases are shared with TRBD2. The source material was peripheral blood mononuclear cells (PBMCs), sampled from a glioma patient treated with radiotherapy, temozolomide or both. CDR3 in amino acids: CASSDSGGRPTDTQYF. The CDR3 DNA is TGTGCCAGCAGTGACTCTGGCGGGAGGCCGACAGATACGCAGTATTTT.